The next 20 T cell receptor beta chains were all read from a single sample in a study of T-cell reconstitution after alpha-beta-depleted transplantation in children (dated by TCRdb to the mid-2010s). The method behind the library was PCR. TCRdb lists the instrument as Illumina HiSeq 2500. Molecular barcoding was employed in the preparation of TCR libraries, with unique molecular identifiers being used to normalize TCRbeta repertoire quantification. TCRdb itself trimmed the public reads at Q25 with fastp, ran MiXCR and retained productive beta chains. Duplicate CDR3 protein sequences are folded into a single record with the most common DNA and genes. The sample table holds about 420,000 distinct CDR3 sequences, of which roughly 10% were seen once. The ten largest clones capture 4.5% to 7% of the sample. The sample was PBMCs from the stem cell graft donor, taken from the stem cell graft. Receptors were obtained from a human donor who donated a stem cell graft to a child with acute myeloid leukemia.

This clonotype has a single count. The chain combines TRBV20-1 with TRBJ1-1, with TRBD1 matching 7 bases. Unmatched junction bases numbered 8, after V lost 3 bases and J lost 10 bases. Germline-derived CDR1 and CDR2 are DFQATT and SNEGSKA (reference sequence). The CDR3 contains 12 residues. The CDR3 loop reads CSARGTVLGAFF. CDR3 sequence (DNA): TGCAGTGCTAGGGGGACAGTCTTGGGAGCTTTCTTT.

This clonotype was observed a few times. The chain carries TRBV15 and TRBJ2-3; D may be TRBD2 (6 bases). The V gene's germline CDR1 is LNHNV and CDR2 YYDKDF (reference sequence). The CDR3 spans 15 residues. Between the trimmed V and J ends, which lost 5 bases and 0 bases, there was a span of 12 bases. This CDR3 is CATSGGLASTDTQYF. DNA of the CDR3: TGTGCCACCAGCGGGGGACTCGCAAGCACAGATACGCAGTATTTT.

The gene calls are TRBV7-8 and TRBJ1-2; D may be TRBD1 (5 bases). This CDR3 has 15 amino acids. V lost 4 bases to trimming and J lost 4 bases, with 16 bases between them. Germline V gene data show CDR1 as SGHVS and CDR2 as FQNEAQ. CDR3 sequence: CASSSRGGGGYGYTF. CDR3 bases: TGTGCCAGCAGCTCCCGCGGTGGGGGAGGCTATGGCTACACCTTC. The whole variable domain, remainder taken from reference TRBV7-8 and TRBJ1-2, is GAGVSQSPRYKVAKRGQDVALRCDPISGHVSLFWYQQALGQGPEFLTYFQNEAQLDKSGLPSDRFFAERPEGSVSTLKIQRTQQEDSAVYLCASSSRGGGGYGYTFGSGTRLTVV.

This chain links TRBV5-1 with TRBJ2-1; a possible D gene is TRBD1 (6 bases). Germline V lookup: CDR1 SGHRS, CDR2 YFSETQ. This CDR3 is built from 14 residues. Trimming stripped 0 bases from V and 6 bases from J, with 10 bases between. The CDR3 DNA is TGCGCCAGCAGCTTGGCCACAGGGTCCAATGAGCAGTTCTTC. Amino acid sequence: CASSLATGSNEQFF.

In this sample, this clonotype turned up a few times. This CDR3 reads CSARDTGGPLETQYF. DNA for the CDR3: TGCAGTGCTAGAGACACGGGGGGGCCTCTGGAGACCCAGTACTTC. This chain links TRBV20-1 with TRBJ2-5; the match to TRBD2 covers 8 bases. CDR3 size: 15 residues. V was clipped by 0 bases and J by 5 bases; unmatched bases: 8. In germline, CDR1 is DFQATT, CDR2 SNEGSKA (reference sequence).

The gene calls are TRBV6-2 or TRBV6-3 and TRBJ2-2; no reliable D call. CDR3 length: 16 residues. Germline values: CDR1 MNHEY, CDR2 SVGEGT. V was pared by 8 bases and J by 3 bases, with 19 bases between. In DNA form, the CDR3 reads TGTGCCAGCGAGTTCCTGATGGGATCGGACACCGGGGAGCTGTTTTTT. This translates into CASEFLMGSDTGELFF.

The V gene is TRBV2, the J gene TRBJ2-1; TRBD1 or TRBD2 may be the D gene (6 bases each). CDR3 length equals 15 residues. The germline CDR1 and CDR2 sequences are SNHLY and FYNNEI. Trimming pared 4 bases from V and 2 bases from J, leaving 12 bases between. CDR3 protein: CASSGQEGAYNEQFF. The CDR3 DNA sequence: TGTGCCAGCAGTGGACAGGAGGGCGCCTACAATGAGCAGTTCTTC.

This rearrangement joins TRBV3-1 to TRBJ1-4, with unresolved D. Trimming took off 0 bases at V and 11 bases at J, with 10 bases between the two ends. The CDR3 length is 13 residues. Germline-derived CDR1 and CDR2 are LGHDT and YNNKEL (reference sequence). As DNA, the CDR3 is TGTGCCAGCAGCCAAGAGTCGGTGGGGAAACTGTTTTTT. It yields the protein CASSQESVGKLFF.

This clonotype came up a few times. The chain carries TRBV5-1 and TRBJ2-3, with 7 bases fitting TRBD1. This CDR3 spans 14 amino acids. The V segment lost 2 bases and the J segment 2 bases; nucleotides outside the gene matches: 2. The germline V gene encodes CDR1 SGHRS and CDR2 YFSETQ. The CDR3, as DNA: TGCGCCAGCAGCTTACAGGGGCCCACAGATACGCAGTATTTT. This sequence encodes CASSLQGPTDTQYF.

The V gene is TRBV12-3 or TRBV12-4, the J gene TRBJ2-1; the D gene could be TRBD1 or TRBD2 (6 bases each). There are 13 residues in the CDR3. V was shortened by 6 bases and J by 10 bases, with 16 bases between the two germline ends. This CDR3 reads CASSSQEGDEQFF. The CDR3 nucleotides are TGTGCCAGCAGCTCTCAGGAGGGGGACGAGCAGTTCTTC.

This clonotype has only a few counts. CDR3 in amino acids: CSVRTSSADTQYF. For the CDR3, the DNA is TGCAGCGTCCGGACTAGCTCTGCAGATACGCAGTATTTT. This chain uses TRBV29-1 with TRBJ2-3, with 8 bases lining up with TRBD2. Germline V CDR1 and CDR2: SQVTM, ANQGSEA. The V and J ends lost 6 bases and 4 bases, in that order; junction bases with no gene match: 6. This CDR3 contains 13 residues.

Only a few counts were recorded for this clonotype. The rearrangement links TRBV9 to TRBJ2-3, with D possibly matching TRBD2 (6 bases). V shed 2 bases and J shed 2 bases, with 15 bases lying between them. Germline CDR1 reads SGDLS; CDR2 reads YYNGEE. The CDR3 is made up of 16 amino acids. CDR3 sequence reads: CASSVDGRQYTDTQYF. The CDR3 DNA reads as TGTGCCAGCAGCGTTGACGGGAGACAATACACAGATACGCAGTATTTT.

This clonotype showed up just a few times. The CDR3 bases are TGTGCCAGCAGATCTGGGGACAGGGGGTGGACCGGGGAGCTGTTTTTT. This codes for CASRSGDRGWTGELFF. The chain recombines TRBV5-5 with TRBJ2-2, with 11 bases matching TRBD1. Trimming cost V 5 bases and J 5 bases; bases outside gene matches: 8. The CDR3 loop spans 16 amino acids. Germline CDR1 and CDR2: SGHKS and YYEKEE (reference sequence).

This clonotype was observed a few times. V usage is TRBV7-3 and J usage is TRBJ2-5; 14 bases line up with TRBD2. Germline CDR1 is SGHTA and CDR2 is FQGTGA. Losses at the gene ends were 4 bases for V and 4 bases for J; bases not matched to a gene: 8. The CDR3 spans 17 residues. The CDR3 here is CASSSGLAGVRGETQYF. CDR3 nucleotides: TGTGCCAGCAGCTCGGGACTAGCGGGGGTCCGTGGAGAGACCCAGTACTTC. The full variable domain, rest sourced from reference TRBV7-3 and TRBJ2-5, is GAGVSQTPSNKVTEKGKYVELRCDPISGHTALYWYRQSLGQGPEFLIYFQGTGAADDSGLPNDRFFAVRPEGSVSTLKIQRTERGDSAVYLCASSSGLAGVRGETQYFGPGTRLLVL.

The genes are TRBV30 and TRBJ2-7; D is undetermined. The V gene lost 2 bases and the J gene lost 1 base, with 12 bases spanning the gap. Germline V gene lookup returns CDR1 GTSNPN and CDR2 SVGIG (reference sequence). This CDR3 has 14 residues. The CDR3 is CAWSYAMGSYEQYF. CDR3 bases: TGTGCCTGGAGTTACGCAATGGGGTCCTACGAGCAGTACTTC.

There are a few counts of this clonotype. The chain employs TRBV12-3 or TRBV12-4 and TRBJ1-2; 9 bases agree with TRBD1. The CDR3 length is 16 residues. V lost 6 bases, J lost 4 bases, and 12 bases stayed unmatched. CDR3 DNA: TGTGCCAGCAGCCGGGTCTCGGGACAGGGTGGCTATGGCTACACCTTC. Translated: CASSRVSGQGGYGYTF.

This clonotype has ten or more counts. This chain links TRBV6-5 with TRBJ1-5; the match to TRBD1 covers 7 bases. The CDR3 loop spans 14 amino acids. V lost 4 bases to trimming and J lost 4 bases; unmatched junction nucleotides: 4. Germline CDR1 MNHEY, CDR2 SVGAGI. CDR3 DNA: TGTGCCAGCAGTTCCACAGGGGTGAATCAGCCCCAGCATTTT. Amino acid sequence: CASSSTGVNQPQHF.

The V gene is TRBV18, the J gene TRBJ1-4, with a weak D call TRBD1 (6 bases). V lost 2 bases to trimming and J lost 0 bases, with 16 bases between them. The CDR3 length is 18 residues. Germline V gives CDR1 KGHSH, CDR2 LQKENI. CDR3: CASSPDWTEIATNEKLFF. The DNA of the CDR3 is TGTGCCAGCTCACCAGATTGGACAGAAATAGCAACTAATGAAAAACTGTTTTTT. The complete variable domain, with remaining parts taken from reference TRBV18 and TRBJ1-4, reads NAGVMQNPRHLVRRRGQEARLRCSPMKGHSHVYWYRQLPEEGLKFMVYLQKENIIDESGMPKERFSAEFPKEGPSILRIQQVVRGDSAAYFCASSPDWTEIATNEKLFFGSGTQLSVL.

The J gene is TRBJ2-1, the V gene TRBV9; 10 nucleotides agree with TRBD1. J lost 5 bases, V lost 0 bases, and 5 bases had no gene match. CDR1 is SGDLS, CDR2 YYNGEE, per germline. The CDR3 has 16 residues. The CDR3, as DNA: TGTGCCAGCAGCGTAGGATTGGGACAGGGGAACAATGAGCAGTTCTTC. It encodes CASSVGLGQGNNEQFF.

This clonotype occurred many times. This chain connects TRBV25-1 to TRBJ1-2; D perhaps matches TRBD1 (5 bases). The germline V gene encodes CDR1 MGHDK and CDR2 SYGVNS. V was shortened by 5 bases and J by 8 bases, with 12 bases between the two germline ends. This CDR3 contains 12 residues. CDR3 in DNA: TGTGCCAGCAGTTCCAGGGAGCAAGGCTACACCTTC. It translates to CASSSREQGYTF.